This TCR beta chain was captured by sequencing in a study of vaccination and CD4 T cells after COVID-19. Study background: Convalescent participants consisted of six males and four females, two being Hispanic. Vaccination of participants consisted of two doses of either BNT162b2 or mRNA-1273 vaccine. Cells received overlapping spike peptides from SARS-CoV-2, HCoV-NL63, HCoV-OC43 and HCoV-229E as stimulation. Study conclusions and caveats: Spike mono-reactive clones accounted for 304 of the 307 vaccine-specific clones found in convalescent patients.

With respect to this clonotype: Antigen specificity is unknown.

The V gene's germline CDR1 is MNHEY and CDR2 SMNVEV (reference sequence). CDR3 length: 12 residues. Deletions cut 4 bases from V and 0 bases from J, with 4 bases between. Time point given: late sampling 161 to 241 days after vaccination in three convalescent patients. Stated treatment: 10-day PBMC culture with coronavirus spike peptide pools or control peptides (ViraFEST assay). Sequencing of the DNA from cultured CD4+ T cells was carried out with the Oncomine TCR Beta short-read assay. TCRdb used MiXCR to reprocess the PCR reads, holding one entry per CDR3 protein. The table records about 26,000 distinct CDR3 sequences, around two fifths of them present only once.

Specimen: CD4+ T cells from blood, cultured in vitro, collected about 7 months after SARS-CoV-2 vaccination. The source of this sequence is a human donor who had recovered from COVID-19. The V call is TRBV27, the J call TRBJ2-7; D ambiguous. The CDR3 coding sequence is TGTGCCAGCAGTTCGCTCTCCTACGAGCAGTACTTC. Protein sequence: CASSSLSYEQYF.